Reported below is one TCR beta chain. What it binds is not known. Sequencing used immunoSEQ multiplex PCR; TCRdb keeps in-frame clones, though not all of them. The repertoire holds over 50,000 clones, with roughly three quarters as singletons. This entry comes from a study of T cell responses to AZD1222 COVID-19 vaccine. This CDR3 contains 13 residues. From germline, CDR1 is SGHDT and CDR2 YYEEEE. Trimming shortened V by 4 bases and J by 7 bases, and 15 bases separated the two germline ends. Study-wide results and limits: Epitopes outside B.1.351 and B.1.1.7 mutated regions reportedly drew nearly half of spike TCRs. Spike as a whole was targeted by vaccine-associated CD4 TCRs, dominant at 160-218 and 743-854. Repertoire sampling occurred only after the peak T cell response.

The sequencing here drew on peripheral blood, taken 28 days after the second AZD1222 dose. This TCR was sampled from an adult who received the AZD1222 COVID-19 vaccine. The gene calls are TRBV5-6 and TRBJ2-7; D may correspond to TRBD1 or TRBD2 (6 bases each). This CDR3 reads CASSLLGGGEQYF. The CDR3 DNA reads as TGTGCCAGCAGCCTCCTGGGGGGCGGAGAGCAGTACTTC.